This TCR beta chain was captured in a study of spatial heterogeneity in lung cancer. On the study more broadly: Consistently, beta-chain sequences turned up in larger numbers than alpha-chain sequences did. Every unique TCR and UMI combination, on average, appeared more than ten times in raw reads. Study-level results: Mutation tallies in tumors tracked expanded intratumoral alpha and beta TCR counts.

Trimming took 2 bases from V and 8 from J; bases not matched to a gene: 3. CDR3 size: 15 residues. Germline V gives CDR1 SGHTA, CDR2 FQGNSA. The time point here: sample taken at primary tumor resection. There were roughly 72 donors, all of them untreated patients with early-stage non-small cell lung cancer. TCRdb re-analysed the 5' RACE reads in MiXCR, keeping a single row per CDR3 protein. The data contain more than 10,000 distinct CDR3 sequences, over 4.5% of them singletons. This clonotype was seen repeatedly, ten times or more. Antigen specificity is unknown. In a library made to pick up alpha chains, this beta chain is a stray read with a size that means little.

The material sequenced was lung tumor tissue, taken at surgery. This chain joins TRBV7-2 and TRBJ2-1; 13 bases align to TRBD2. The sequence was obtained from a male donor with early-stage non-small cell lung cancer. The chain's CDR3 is CASSLTSGGDYEQFF. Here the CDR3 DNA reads TGTGCCAGCAGCTTAACTAGCGGGGGGGACTATGAGCAGTTCTTC.